Listed below are T cell receptor beta chains from one sample, sequenced in a study of blood T cells in healthy people across ages. TCRdb fed the 5' RACE reads into MiXCR, producing one record per CDR3 protein. The data contain around 940,000 distinct CDR3 sequences, roughly half of them singletons. What was sequenced was blood. The receptors were sampled from a woman between 55 and 75 years old in good health. Both conserved end residues are part of each CDR3.

cdr3_aa: CASSYLSFGLAGGRYEQYF
v_call: TRBV6-2/TRBV6-3

cdr3_aa: CSLWLGSEQFF
v_call: TRBV29-1

cdr3_aa: CASSPGLAGGPHEQFF
v_call: TRBV6-2/TRBV6-3

cdr3_aa: CASSPGGGRVNEQFF
v_call: TRBV18

cdr3_aa: CSDLRDSRGYTF
v_call: TRBV29-1

cdr3_aa: CATSPYGRTGTYEQYF
v_call: TRBV15

cdr3_aa: CASSDTLINEQYF
v_call: TRBV2

cdr3_aa: CASSPWPYEQYF
v_call: TRBV28

cdr3_aa: CATSRDTDPQYF
v_call: TRBV15

cdr3_aa: CASSVSPAMNTEAFF
v_call: TRBV9

cdr3_aa: CARDQIGRATDTQYF
v_call: TRBV7-2

cdr3_aa: CSAHFSGNPHEQFF
v_call: TRBV20-1

cdr3_aa: CASSRLLSGTSETDTQYF
v_call: TRBV4-3

cdr3_aa: CATSRGGQAQETQYF
v_call: TRBV15

cdr3_aa: CASSMGQREETQYF
v_call: TRBV5-1

cdr3_aa: CATSKVAGVFAGAKNIQYF
v_call: TRBV15

cdr3_aa: CSAKWGGINEQFF
v_call: TRBV20-1

cdr3_aa: CATTRGREDEQYF
v_call: TRBV2

cdr3_aa: CASRTRAPKETQYF
v_call: TRBV6-1

cdr3_aa: CASSMGGTGQYNEQFF
v_call: TRBV5-1

cdr3_aa: CASEFSSYNEQFF
v_call: TRBV28

cdr3_aa: CSVLAGANVLTF
v_call: TRBV29-1

cdr3_aa: CASSAETGVGSYNEQFF
v_call: TRBV9

cdr3_aa: CASSEWGEGYTF
v_call: TRBV2

cdr3_aa: CASSVPRGTANQPQHF
v_call: TRBV28

cdr3_aa: CASSQGAGATSYNEQFF
v_call: TRBV4-3